Listed below are T cell receptor beta chains from one sample, sequenced in a study of blood T cell repertoires in COVID-19. Assay: immunoSEQ multiplex PCR; the TCRdb copy retains only in-frame clones and omits some. The data show approximately 180,000 clones, about 93% seen once. Sequences were obtained from peripheral blood. The source is a man between 45 and 60 years old with acute or convalescent COVID-19. CDR3s include the opening cysteine and the closing phenylalanine or tryptophan. The D gene is left open where the match is weak. The size of a clone is reported for some rows only, either as once, few or many, or as a class for expanded clones.

V	size	length	J	D	DNA	CDR3
TRBV7-8	.	18	TRBJ1-1	TRBD1	TGTGCCAGCAGCTTAGACGGGACAGGGAGCGCCGCGAGGGCTGAAGCTTTCTTT	CASSLDGTGSAARAEAFF
TRBV18	.	14	TRBJ1-1	TRBD1	TGTGCCAGCTCACCATCACAGGGGGACACTGAAGCTTTCTTT	CASSPSQGDTEAFF
TRBV29-1	.	11	TRBJ2-4	TRBD1	TGCAGCGTGGGACAGGGGAACATTCAGTACTTC	CSVGQGNIQYF
TRBV18	.	13	TRBJ1-1	.	TGTGCCAGCTCACCTAGACAACACACTGAAGCTTTCTTT	CASSPRQHTEAFF
TRBV27	.	14	TRBJ2-1	TRBD2	TGTGCCAGCAGAAGATCTAGCGGGAACAATGAGCAGTTCTTC	CASRRSSGNNEQFF
TRBV7-2	.	14	TRBJ2-3	TRBD2	TGTGCCAGCAGCCGCGGGGGGTACACAGATACGCAGTATTTT	CASSRGGYTDTQYF
TRBV7-3	.	15	TRBJ2-3	TRBD1	TGTGCCAGTTCGTTGACAGGGGGCCCATTAGATACGCAGTATTTT	CASSLTGGPLDTQYF
TRBV6-5	.	13	TRBJ2-1	.	TGTGCCAGCAGTTATCCGGGGGTTGGTGAGCAGTTCTTC	CASSYPGVGEQFF
TRBV9	once	16	TRBJ2-2	TRBD2	TGTGCCAGCAGCTCTGGACTAGCGGGAGGTGGCGGGGAGCTGTTTTTT	CASSSGLAGGGGELFF
TRBV18	.	15	TRBJ1-2	TRBD1	TGTGCCAGCTCACCAGGACAGGGGGCGCGGTATGGCTACACCTTC	CASSPGQGARYGYTF
TRBV27	few	17	TRBJ1-6	TRBD1	TGTGCCAGCAGTTCCCTGGGACAGGGCGGGGGAAATTCACCCCTCCACTTT	CASSSLGQGGGNSPLHF
TRBV27	once	14	TRBJ1-1	.	TGTGCCAGCAGTTTTCAGCGGTCGGTCACTGAAGCTTTCTTT	CASSFQRSVTEAFF
TRBV19	few	15	TRBJ2-1	TRBD2	TGTGCCAGTAGTATTGGGACTAGCGGGAGTAATGAGCAGTTCTTC	CASSIGTSGSNEQFF
TRBV29-1	.	13	TRBJ2-1	.	TGCAGCGTGGAAAAGGACTTGTACAATGAGCAGTTCTTC	CSVEKDLYNEQFF
TRBV7-8	.	16	TRBJ1-2	.	TGTGCCAGCAGCTTACACTGGGCAGGGATTAACTATGGCTACACCTTC	CASSLHWAGINYGYTF
TRBV27	once	17	TRBJ2-3	TRBD2	TGTGCCAGCAGTCCACTCCAGCGGGAACCAGGCACAGATACGCAGTATTTT	CASSPLQREPGTDTQYF
TRBV27	once	14	TRBJ1-4	TRBD1	TGTGCCAGCAGGCCCGGGACAGCGAATGAAAAACTGTTTTTT	CASRPGTANEKLFF
TRBV30	.	16	TRBJ2-1	TRBD2	TGTGCCTGGAGTGGACTAGCGGGAGTGGTAGGCAATGAGCAGTTCTTC	CAWSGLAGVVGNEQFF
TRBV7-2	.	15	TRBJ1-1	TRBD1	TGTGCCAGCAGCTTACTGGACAGGGGGCTCACTGAAGCTTTCTTT	CASSLLDRGLTEAFF